This T cell receptor (beta chain) was profiled in a study of response to subunit inactivated influenza vaccine. The germline V gene encodes CDR1 MNHNS and CDR2 SASEGT. The CDR3 spans 14 residues. Trimming took 6 bases from V and 5 from J, leaving 17 bases between them. TCRdb reanalysed the RT-PCR reads using MiXCR and keeps one entry per CDR3 protein. The sample lists about 520,000 distinct CDR3 sequences, roughly 9.8% occurring once. This receptor was taken from a man aged 50 to 59 who received an inactivated influenza vaccine. This chain connects TRBV6-1 to TRBJ2-7; possibly TRBD2 for D (5 bases). The material was PBMCs from blood, obtained about 40 days after vaccination. The chain's CDR3 is CASRRLAAGDEQYF. The CDR3 DNA sequence: TGTGCCAGCAGACGCCTAGCTGCCGGGGACGAGCAGTACTTC.